This is a list of T cell receptor beta chains from one sample in a study of breast tumors, draining lymph nodes, adjacent tissues. TCRdb re-called the multiplex PCR reads with MiXCR, one entry per CDR3 protein. The table lists 200,000 to 300,000 distinct CDR3 sequences, more than 30% of them singletons, with approximately 1% in the top ten. The sequencing input was axillary lymph node tissue. These receptors all come from a female donor with breast cancer. Some clones in this sample may be carry-over from other donors' samples. CDR3s include the opening cysteine and the closing phenylalanine or tryptophan. The order of the fields is D gene, clone size, V gene, J gene, CDR3 DNA, CDR3 protein. D genes are given only for firm matches. Expanded clones are given a class, and other clones once, few, many or no size at all.

>.|many|TRBV3-1|TRBJ2-2
TGTGCCAGCAGCCAAAGACGGACACGCACCGGGGAGCTGTTTTTT
CASSQRRTRTGELFF
>TRBD1|many|TRBV9|TRBJ1-2
TGTGCCAGCAGCCTCCACGGGACAGATTATGGCTACACCTTC
CASSLHGTDYGYTF
>TRBD2|many|TRBV5-1|TRBJ2-3
TGCGCCAGCAGCTTGGCGGGAGGGCCCACAGATACGCAGTATTTT
CASSLAGGPTDTQYF
>.|.|TRBV27|TRBJ2-7
TGTGCCAGCAGAGGAGAGCTACGATCCCTGGAGCAGTACTTC
CASRGELRSLEQYF
>.|.|TRBV7-8|TRBJ2-2
TGTGCCAACACCGCCAGCAGTGATCCATCCGGGGAGCTGTTTTTT
CANTASSDPSGELFF
>.|many|TRBV6-1|TRBJ2-3
TGTGCCATTGGGGTATCCTTTAACACAGATACGCAGTATTTT
CAIGVSFNTDTQYF
>.|many|TRBV5-1|TRBJ2-7
TGCGCCAGCAGCCTTGGTCCAGCTAGCTCCTACGAGCAGTACTTC
CASSLGPASSYEQYF
>TRBD1|few|TRBV7-9|TRBJ1-2
TGTGCCAGCAGCTTAAAGGGACAGGGGGCTTATGGCTACCCCTTC
CASSLKGQGAYGYPF
>TRBD1|many|TRBV12-3/TRBV12-4|TRBJ2-2
TGTGCCAGCAGCTATCCGGGACAGGGGAACGTCGGGGAGCTGTTTTTT
CASSYPGQGNVGELFF
>.|.|TRBV11-2|TRBJ1-2
TGTGCCAGCAGCCATGTTAAGGGTCCCGTCTATGGCTACACCTTC
CASSHVKGPVYGYTF
>.|many|TRBV7-2|TRBJ2-7
TGTGCCAGCAGCTTAGGGGTCTACCAGGGCGAGCAGTACTTC
CASSLGVYQGEQYF
>.|few|TRBV11-2|TRBJ1-2
TGTGCCAGCAGCTTAATTATCCGAACGGACGGCTACACCTTC
CASSLIIRTDGYTF
>TRBD1|.|TRBV14|TRBJ1-6
TGTGCCAGCAGTAGGGACAGGGCCCCCATTTGTTCACCCCTCCACTTT
CASSRDRAPICSPLHF
>.|many|TRBV11-3|TRBJ2-7
TGTGCCAGCACCGCCTCCTATGAGTACGAGCAGTACTTC
CASTASYEYEQYF
>TRBD1|many|TRBV20-1|TRBJ1-6
TGCAGTGCTACTACGACAGGGCAAGTGTATAATTCACCCCTCCACTTT
CSATTTGQVYNSPLHF
>.|many|TRBV7-8|TRBJ1-5
TGTGCCAGCAGCTTAGAGCGGTCAGGGACTCAGCCCCAGCATTTT
CASSLERSGTQPQHF
>.|many|TRBV7-2|TRBJ2-1
TGTGCCAGCAGCCCGGGACCGGGGTACAATGAGCAGTTCTTC
CASSPGPGYNEQFF
>TRBD2|many|TRBV2|TRBJ2-5
TGTGCCAGCAGCACCGGGACTAGCGGGAGTAGGCAAGAGACCCAGTACTTC
CASSTGTSGSRQETQYF
>TRBD2|many|TRBV7-2|TRBJ2-2
TGTGCCAGCAGCACAACCGCTAGCGGGAGACTCACCGGGGAGCTGTTTTTT
CASSTTASGRLTGELFF
>TRBD2|many|TRBV12-3/TRBV12-4|TRBJ2-3
TGTGCCAGCAGTTTCTTGGCGGGAGCTGCAGATACGCAGTATTTT
CASSFLAGAADTQYF
>TRBD2|many|TRBV11-2|TRBJ2-1
TGTGCCAGCAGCTTAGGCAGGGGCGGGAGGGAGTTCTTC
CASSLGRGGREFF
>TRBD1|.|TRBV2|TRBJ1-2
TGTGCCAGCAGTGCCGGGACAGCACCCTACACCTTC
CASSAGTAPYTF
>TRBD2|.|TRBV6-5|TRBJ2-1
TGTGCCAGCAGTCACTCGATAGGACTAGCGGCCAATGAGCAGTTCTTC
CASSHSIGLAANEQFF
>.|many|TRBV6-5|TRBJ2-5
TGTGCCAGCAGTTATTCATTGGGAGACCGAGAGACCCAGTACTTC
CASSYSLGDRETQYF
>.|many|TRBV6-5|TRBJ2-7
TGTGCCAGCAGTTACTCGGTTGGAGATACCTACGAGCAGTACTTC
CASSYSVGDTYEQYF
>TRBD2|many|TRBV19|TRBJ2-7
TGTGCCAGTAGTCTGTGGGAGGGTGCCCACGAGCAGTACTTC
CASSLWEGAHEQYF
>.|.|TRBV3-1|TRBJ2-1
TGTGCCAGCAGACCTACACAGATTCAAAAGCAGTTCTTC
CASRPTQIQKQFF
>.|.|TRBV25-1|TRBJ2-1
TGTGCCAGCAGCGTTGACCGGGACTCCTACAATGAGCAGTTCTTC
CASSVDRDSYNEQFF
>TRBD2|many|TRBV12-3/TRBV12-4|TRBJ2-7
TGTGCCAGCAGGCTAGCGGGAGTCGAAGAGCAGTACTTC
CASRLAGVEEQYF
>TRBD2|many|TRBV7-8|TRBJ2-5
TGTGCCAGCAGCCCTAGCGGATCGGCCGGGGAGACCCAGTACTTC
CASSPSGSAGETQYF
>.|many|TRBV29-1|TRBJ2-1
TGCAGCGCGAGGGGCGGGCAGGGATGGGACAATGAGCAGTTCTTC
CSARGGQGWDNEQFF
>.|many|TRBV12-3/TRBV12-4|TRBJ1-2
TGTGCCAGCAGTTTATCTGGGCGTGGCTACACCTTC
CASSLSGRGYTF
>TRBD2|many|TRBV20-1|TRBJ2-3
TGCAGTGCTAGAGACCCGACTAGCGGGAGGATAGCAGATACGCAGTATTTT
CSARDPTSGRIADTQYF
>TRBD2|few|TRBV27|TRBJ2-3
TGTGCCAGCAGTTTATATCCTAGCGGGAATACGCAGTATTTT
CASSLYPSGNTQYF
>.|many|TRBV19|TRBJ1-4
TGTGCCAGTAGTATCCCCTCCAGGGCAGCTAATGAAAAACTGTTTTTT
CASSIPSRAANEKLFF
>.|.|TRBV7-2|TRBJ1-1
TGTGCCAGCAGCTCTAGAGGGGGGCTTCAAGCTTTCTTT
CASSSRGGLQAFF
>.|many|TRBV6-1|TRBJ1-6
TGTGCCAGCAGTGTTTCTCAGGAAAATTCACCCCTCCACTTT
CASSVSQENSPLHF
>.|.|TRBV7-9|TRBJ1-2
TGTGCCAGCAGCTTAGAGGGGGGGTCCCACTATGGCTACACCTTC
CASSLEGGSHYGYTF